These T cell receptor beta chains were read from a single sample in a study of blood T cell repertoires in COVID-19. The table came from immunoSEQ multiplex PCR; TCRdb's copy has only in-frame clones and leaves some out. This sample has a few hundred thousand clones; over 65% occur once, and the top ten carry 3.5% to 5.5%. What was sequenced was peripheral blood. These receptors were collected from a man in his fifties or sixties who had recovered from COVID-19. Both conserved end residues are part of each CDR3. Fields, in order: V gene, clone size, J gene, D gene, CDR3 DNA, CDR3 protein. The D gene is left open where the match is weak. Size is omitted from some rows. Given values are once, few, many or a class for expanded clones.

>TRBV18|.|TRBJ2-7|.
TGTGCCAGCTCGTACAGGGTTACCTACGAGCAGTACTTC
CASSYRVTYEQYF
>TRBV5-1|.|TRBJ1-2|.
TGCGCCAGCAGCTTGTCCGGGATAAGCAACTATGGCTACACCTTC
CASSLSGISNYGYTF
>TRBV7-9|few|TRBJ2-7|.
TGTGCCAGCAGCTCCCGACAGGACTTGCCCTACGAGCAGTACTTC
CASSSRQDLPYEQYF
>TRBV3-1/TRBV3-2|.|TRBJ2-1|TRBD1
TGTGCCAGCAGCCGAGGGACAGTAAATGAGCAGTTCTTC
CASSRGTVNEQFF
>TRBV19|.|TRBJ1-3|.
TGTGCCAGTAGCCCACGGTTCTCTGGAAACACCATATATTTT
CASSPRFSGNTIYF
>TRBV24-1|few|TRBJ1-3|.
TGTGCCACCAGTGAACAGGGACCCTCTGGAAACACCATATATTTT
CATSEQGPSGNTIYF
>TRBV18|few|TRBJ2-5|TRBD1
TGTGCCAGCTCACCACGGGACAGGGGAATTGAGACCCAGTACTTC
CASSPRDRGIETQYF
>TRBV7-9|.|TRBJ1-6|TRBD1
TGTGCCAGCAGCTTAGGACAGGGGTTCAGTAATTCACCCCTCCACTTT
CASSLGQGFSNSPLHF
>TRBV11-2|.|TRBJ2-7|TRBD1
TGTGCCAGCAGCCCCGGGACAGCAAGGTGGGCCGAGCAGTACTTC
CASSPGTARWAEQYF
>TRBV19|.|TRBJ2-3|TRBD2
TGTGCCAGTAGTATGGGGTTAGCGGGGGTCACAGATACGCAGTATTTT
CASSMGLAGVTDTQYF
>TRBV11-3|.|TRBJ2-1|.
TGTGCCAGCAGCAATGGACAATCCAATGAGCAGTTCTTC
CASSNGQSNEQFF
>TRBV6-5|.|TRBJ2-2|TRBD1
TGTGCCAGCAGTCTACAAACAGGGGGAACCGGGGAGCTGTTTTTT
CASSLQTGGTGELFF
>TRBV10-2|.|TRBJ2-1|TRBD2
TGCGCCAGCGTCGGGACTAGCGGCTCCTACAATGAGCAGTTCTTC
CASVGTSGSYNEQFF
>TRBV3-1/TRBV3-2|few|TRBJ2-1|TRBD2
TGTGCCAGCAGCCAAGGACTAGCTGCTAGTGAGCAGTTCTTC
CASSQGLAASEQFF
>TRBV7-8|.|TRBJ2-6|TRBD1
TGTGCCAGCAGCCAGGACAGGGAAGGCCTCTCTGGGGCCAACGTCCTGACTTTC
CASSQDREGLSGANVLTF
>TRBV18|few|TRBJ1-1|TRBD1
TGTGCCAGCTCACGGGACAGGATGAACACTGAAGCTTTCTTT
CASSRDRMNTEAFF
>TRBV15|.|TRBJ1-4|.
TGTGCCACCAGCAGTTATGGGGGGGCTGAGGGTGAAAAACTGTTTTTT
CATSSYGGAEGEKLFF
>TRBV3-1/TRBV3-2|.|TRBJ2-3|.
TGTGCCAGCAGCCAAGATCCTATGGGGTCCCTGGAGGGTACGCAGTATTTT
CASSQDPMGSLEGTQYF
>TRBV7-9|.|TRBJ2-3|.
TGTGCCAGCAGCTTAGGGACTACGACGGCAGATACGCAGTATTTT
CASSLGTTTADTQYF
>TRBV2|.|TRBJ1-5|.
TGTGCCAGCAGTGAAGGGGGGCGACGGGGCAATCAGCCCCAGCATTTT
CASSEGGRRGNQPQHF
>TRBV5-1|.|TRBJ1-4|.
TGCGCCAGCAGCCTTGGGGGAGGAAAACTGTTTTTT
CASSLGGGKLFF
>TRBV5-4|.|TRBJ1-2|.
TGTGCCAGCAGCTTGAGGTCAGGGGCGAATGGCTACACCTTC
CASSLRSGANGYTF
>TRBV27|.|TRBJ2-3|.
TGTGCCAGCAGTTCGGGACAAATCACAGATACGCAGTATTTT
CASSSGQITDTQYF